The clone carrying this TCR beta chain came up many times. These data belong to a study of T cells in Graves' hyperthyroidism and ophthalmopathy. Regions amplified from RNA transcripts were the TCR beta CDR3 regions. In the first-round RT-PCR of the TCR CDR3, the HTBI primer set was used. TCRdb re-derived calls from the multiplex PCR reads in MiXCR, one entry per CDR3 protein. Of about 420,000 distinct CDR3 sequences in the sample, approximately 13% were seen once. Trimming stripped 5 bases from V and 1 base from J, with 11 bases between. CDR3 length equals 14 residues. Germline V gives CDR1 MDHEN, CDR2 SYDVKM.

V is TRBV28 and J is TRBJ1-1; D ambiguous. The sequenced sample consisted of blood. This sequence was found in a woman between 18 and 30 years old with Graves' hyperthyroidism. The CDR3 nucleotides read TGTGCCAGCAGTCGGACCCCCGGGAACACTGAAGCTTTCTTT. Its protein product is CASSRTPGNTEAFF.